The 11 T cell receptor beta chains below all came from one sample that was sequenced in a study of regulatory T cells in long-lasting Graves disease. TCR beta libraries were built with iRepertoire HTBI primers and Arm-PCR of CDR3 regions. TCRdb independently ran MiXCR on the multiplex PCR reads; one entry per CDR3 protein. The sample holds some 420,000 distinct CDR3 sequences; under 25% are singletons and the top ten take 10% to 15%. Specified time point: persistent/refractory GD, antithyroid drugs over 5 years with positive TRAb. The TCR library was prepared using RNA isolated from PBMCs. The sample here was peripheral blood mononuclear cells (PBMCs), taken when the disease was refractory, from a patient treated with antithyroid drugs. These receptors were taken from a female donor with Graves disease.

The J gene is TRBJ1-3, the V gene TRBV6-1; D is unresolved. CDR3 length equals 16 residues. Germline V gene data show CDR1 as MNHNS and CDR2 as SASEGT. V shed 5 bases and J shed 0 bases, with 14 bases lying between them. CDR3 bases: TGTGCCAGCAGTATAAGACGAGGACGCTCTGGAAACACCATATATTTT. This encodes CASSIRRGRSGNTIYF.

The chain links TRBV29-1 to TRBJ2-1; 10 nucleotides agree with TRBD2. The germline CDR1 and CDR2 sequences are SQVTM and ANQGSEA. The ends lost 7 bases at V and 9 bases at J; junction bases unmatched: 9. This CDR3 is built from 13 residues. The CDR3 sequence is CSGEAGGVGEQFF. The CDR3 bases are TGCAGCGGGGAAGCGGGAGGGGTGGGTGAGCAGTTCTTC.

The CDR3 DNA sequence: TGTGCCAGCAGTTCCCAAGAGGGGGGGGTGAATGGCTACACCTTC. It codes for CASSSQEGGVNGYTF. The chain couples TRBV7-2 to TRBJ1-2; D perhaps matches TRBD1 (6 bases). Germline CDR1 reads SGHTA; CDR2 reads FQGNSA. The V end lost 6 bases, the J end lost 6 bases, and 20 bases lay between the germline ends. The CDR3 loop spans 15 amino acids.

This clonotype was picked up a small number of times. The gene calls are TRBV7-2 and TRBJ2-5, with TRBD1 identical over 11 bases. The CDR3 totals 16 residues. V was pared by 2 bases and J by 5 bases, with 7 bases of the junction left unmatched. Germline assignment: CDR1 SGHTA and CDR2 FQGNSA. This chain's CDR3 is CASSLRTGGLGETQYF. The CDR3 region has the DNA TGTGCCAGCAGCTTACGGACAGGGGGCCTGGGGGAGACCCAGTACTTC. Full variable domain (rest looked up from reference TRBV7-2 and TRBJ2-5): GAGVSQSPSNKVTEKGKDVELRCDPISGHTALYWYRQSLGQGLEFLIYFQGNSAPDKSGLPSDRFSAERTGGSVSTLTIQRTQQEDSAVYLCASSLRTGGLGETQYFGPGTRLLVL.

The genes are TRBV27 and TRBJ1-5; 9 bases line up with TRBD1. Germline V lookup: CDR1 MNHEY, CDR2 SMNVEV (reference sequence). This CDR3 comprises 15 residues. The J segment lost 0 bases and the V segment lost 7 bases, leaving 4 bases of the junction unmatched. Written as DNA, the CDR3 is TGTGCCAGCAAGGGACAGGGAATTAGCAATCAGCCCCAGCATTTT. Residues: CASKGQGISNQPQHF.

This clonotype was seen a handful of times. The gene calls are TRBV7-3 and TRBJ2-5, with D perhaps TRBD1 or TRBD2 (5 bases each). CDR3 length: 15 residues. The V and J ends lost 5 bases and 4 bases respectively, with 17 bases between them. Looked up from germline, CDR1 is SGHTA and CDR2 is FQGTGA. The chain's CDR3 is CASSPTGQVGETQYF. The DNA for the CDR3 is TGTGCCAGCAGCCCGACGGGGCAAGTAGGAGAGACCCAGTACTTC.

The chain links TRBV20-1 to TRBJ2-5; TRBD2 matches 7 bases. The germline CDR1 and CDR2 sequences are DFQATT and SNEGSKA (reference sequence). The CDR3 runs to 13 residues. V was pared by 3 bases and J by 5 bases, with 6 bases of the junction left unmatched. For the CDR3, the DNA is TGCAGTGCTAGTGGGCTAGCGGATGAGACCCAGTACTTC. This codes for CSASGLADETQYF.

A word on this clonotype: A much larger clone lies one base from this, so it may be a read error. The rearrangement joins TRBV10-3 to TRBJ2-7, with D tentatively TRBD1 (5 bases). This CDR3 comprises 16 residues. CDR1 is ENHRY, CDR2 SYGVKD, per germline. CDR3 coding DNA: TGTGCCAGCAGTTACTCGACCAGGGCAGGAGCCTACGAGCAGTACTTC. Protein product: CASSYSTRAGAYEQYF.

The rearrangement links TRBV2 to TRBJ1-6; tentatively, D is TRBD1 (5 bases). The CDR3 runs 19 residues. V lost 3 bases, J lost 0 bases, and 18 bases lay in between. The germline V gene has CDR1 SNHLY and CDR2 FYNNEI. CDR3 sequence reads: CASSEGLRRASSYNSPLHF. The CDR3 DNA reads TGTGCCAGCAGTGAGGGACTTAGAAGGGCGAGCTCCTATAATTCACCCCTCCACTTT.

The chain links TRBV2 to TRBJ2-4; D unresolved. The CDR3 runs 14 residues. Germline V gives CDR1 SNHLY, CDR2 FYNNEI. The V and J ends lost 10 bases and 0 bases respectively, with 13 bases between them. CDR3 in amino acids: CATAQLVAKNIQYF. As DNA, the CDR3 is TGTGCCACCGCTCAGCTCGTAGCCAAAAACATTCAGTACTTC.

The chain combines TRBV25-1 with TRBJ2-3; 9 positions match TRBD1. CDR3 length equals 14 residues. Germline loops: CDR1 MGHDK, CDR2 SYGVNS. V lost 7 bases to trimming and J lost 6 bases; unmatched junction nucleotides: 8. The CDR3 is CASTPGQGPDTQYF. The CDR3 DNA is TGTGCCAGCACTCCGGGACAGGGACCCGATACGCAGTATTTT.